The source of this T cell receptor beta chain is a study of T-cell reconstitution after alpha-beta-depleted transplantation in children. The study's findings and limits: Newly generated T cells supplied most T-cell counts and diversity one year post-transplant. Surviving recipient T cells and thymic progenitors accounted for the high day-60 TCRbeta diversity observed in some patients. Where alpha-beta T cells came from about two months after transplant was reportedly several hundred expanded graft clones.

The TCRbeta library incorporated unique molecular identifiers. TCRdb re-called the PCR reads with MiXCR, one entry per CDR3 protein. The sample carries about 7,200 distinct CDR3 sequences, around 5% recorded once. This clonotype has a count of ten or more. Its antigen is not known. Losses at the gene ends were 3 bases for V and 6 bases for J; bases not matched to a gene: 10. The CDR3 runs to 16 residues. Looked up from germline, CDR1 is SEHNR and CDR2 is FQNEAQ (reference sequence). The chain couples TRBV7-9 to TRBJ1-4, with 7 bases lining up with TRBD1. The sequence came from a child younger than two who had a stem cell transplant for acute myeloid leukemia, so the T cells may come from the graft donor. Sequences were derived from PBMCs, mostly from graft donor cells, sampled 180 days after TCRalphabeta/CD19-depleted stem cell transplant. The CDR3 coding sequence is TGTGCCAGCAGCTTCCATAGGGGGCCGCCATATGAAAAACTGTTTTTT. Protein: CASSFHRGPPYEKLFF.